This section outlines one TCR beta chain sequence together with its context. The antigen is undetermined. The data were taken from a study of beta chain features in type 1 diabetes. Study-wide context: Sorted cells examined across all samples numbered around 100 million.

All of the isolated RNA was reverse transcribed, so expressed TCRB transcripts were sequenced. The method was immunoSEQ multiplex PCR; TCRdb's version includes in-frame clones alone and lacks a portion of them. The sample carries 95,000 to 150,000 clones, about a sixth recorded once. The germline CDR1 and CDR2 sequences are MDHEN and SYDVKM. The CDR3 runs 13 residues. General study findings and limits: All four CD4+ subsets from Type 1 diabetes patients carried moderately but significantly shorter TCRB CDR3s.

A CD45RO/CCR7/CD25/CD127/CD95/CD27 panel sorted naive, central memory, regulatory and stem cell-like memory CD4+ cells. The TCR was taken from a man aged 25-45 years with type 1 diabetes. The sequenced sample consisted of central memory CD4+ T cells from blood. The chain carries TRBV28 and TRBJ2-5; D remains unclear. The J call may be mistaken, given a closer DNA end match to TRBJ2-7. The DNA of the CDR3 is TGTGCCAGCAGTATCGACCAGGCCAACGAGCAGTACTTC. Protein: CASSIDQANEQYF.